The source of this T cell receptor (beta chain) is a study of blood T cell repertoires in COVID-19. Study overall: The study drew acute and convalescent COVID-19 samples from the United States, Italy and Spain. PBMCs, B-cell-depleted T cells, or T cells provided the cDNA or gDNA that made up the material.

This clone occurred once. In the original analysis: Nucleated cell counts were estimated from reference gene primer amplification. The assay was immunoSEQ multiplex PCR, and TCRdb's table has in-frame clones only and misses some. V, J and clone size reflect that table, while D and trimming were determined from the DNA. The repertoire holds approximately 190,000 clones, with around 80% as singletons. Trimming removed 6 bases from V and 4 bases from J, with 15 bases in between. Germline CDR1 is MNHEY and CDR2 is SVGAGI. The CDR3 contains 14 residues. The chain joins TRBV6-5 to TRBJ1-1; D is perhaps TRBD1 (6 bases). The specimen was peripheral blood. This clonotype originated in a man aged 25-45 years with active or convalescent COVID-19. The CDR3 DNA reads TGTGCCAGCAGCCCCGTACGGGGGGCCACTGAAGCTTTCTTT. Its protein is CASSPVRGATEAFF.